A single sample gave rise to the 7 T cell receptor beta chains below, sequenced in a study of OX40 agonist ivuxolimab in advanced cancers. Only in-frame clones appear in the TCRdb table, and some are missing; sequencing was by immunoSEQ multiplex PCR. The sample shows approximately 60,000 clones, around four fifths of them seen only once. The sample was CD4+ or CD8+ T cells sorted from blood, taken in a trial of the OX40 agonist ivuxolimab. Every receptor here comes from an adult with an advanced solid tumor such as melanoma, head and neck, liver or kidney cancer.

The count of this clone is one. The chain employs TRBV6-5 and TRBJ1-1, with D unclear. The V gene's germline CDR1 is MNHEY and CDR2 SVGAGI. Trimming took off 5 bases at V and 5 bases at J, with 6 bases between the two ends. The CDR3 covers 11 residues. The CDR3 DNA is TGTGCCAGCAGTGAAGTAACTGAAGCTTTCTTT. Translating gives CASSEVTEAFF.

Only one count was recorded for this clone. This chain joins TRBV20-1 and TRBJ2-5, with D unresolved. The V gene's germline CDR1 is DFQATT and CDR2 SNEGSKA (reference sequence). The CDR3 is 10 amino acids. Trimming pared 6 bases from V and 4 bases from J, leaving 6 bases between. CDR3 loop: CSAQRETQYF. The CDR3 nucleotides are TGCAGTGCGCAACGAGAGACCCAGTACTTC.

V and J are TRBV27 and TRBJ1-1; 10 nucleotides match TRBD1. V lost 5 bases to trimming and J lost 5 bases; unmatched junction nucleotides: 8. CDR1 and CDR2 (germline): MNHEY, SMNVEV (reference sequence). CDR3 length: 15 residues. DNA of the CDR3: TGTGCCAGCAGTCCTAGGACAGGGGGGGCGACTGAAGCTTTCTTT. It yields the protein CASSPRTGGATEAFF.

This clone showed up just once. The V and J genes are TRBV30 and TRBJ1-2, with D unclear. Looked up from germline, CDR1 is GTSNPN and CDR2 is SVGIG (reference sequence). V was trimmed by 0 bases and J by 0 bases, leaving 11 bases between them. The CDR3 loop spans 15 amino acids. In DNA, the CDR3 is TGTGCCTGGAGTGTACCTTCAATTGCTAACTATGGCTACACCTTC. Amino acids: CAWSVPSIANYGYTF.

The rearrangement uses TRBV7-3 and TRBJ1-2; D is ambiguous. Germline V lookup: CDR1 SGHTA, CDR2 FQGTGA. The CDR3 runs 14 residues. Trimming left V 2 bases short and J 8 bases short, with 15 bases between. The CDR3 loop is CASSLDGSRWGYTF. The CDR3 nucleotides are TGTGCCAGCAGCTTAGATGGGTCCCGTTGGGGCTACACCTTC.

Comments on this clone: The junction does not match germline at one end; this may be a read error. This chain uses TRBV30 with TRBJ2-3, with TRBD1 matching over 12 bases. The CDR3 loop spans 15 amino acids. CDR1 and CDR2 from the germline V gene are GTSNPN and SVGIG (reference sequence). The CDR3 is CAWRTGTGGTDTQYF. CDR3 sequence (DNA): TGTGCCTGGCGTACCGGGACAGGGGGCACGGATACGCAGTATTTT.

The chain links TRBV5-1 to TRBJ2-7, with 7 positions matching TRBD2. The germline V gene has CDR1 SGHRS and CDR2 YFSETQ. Trimming at V came to 4 bases and at J to 0 bases, leaving 4 bases not matched to a gene. This CDR3 has 14 amino acids. Here the CDR3 reads CASSPREGSYEQYF. The CDR3 DNA reads as TGCGCCAGCAGCCCCAGGGAGGGCTCCTACGAGCAGTACTTC.